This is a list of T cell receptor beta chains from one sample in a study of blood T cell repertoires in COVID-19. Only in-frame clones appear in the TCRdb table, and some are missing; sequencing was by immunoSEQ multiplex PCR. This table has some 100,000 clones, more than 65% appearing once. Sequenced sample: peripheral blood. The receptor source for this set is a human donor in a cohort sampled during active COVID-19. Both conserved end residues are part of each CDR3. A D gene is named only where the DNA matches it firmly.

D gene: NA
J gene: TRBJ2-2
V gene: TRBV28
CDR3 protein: CASLDTNTGELFF

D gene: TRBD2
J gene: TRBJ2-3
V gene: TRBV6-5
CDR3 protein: CASSQREGADTQYF

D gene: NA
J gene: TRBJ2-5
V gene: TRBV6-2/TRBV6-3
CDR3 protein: CASSTRTVKTQYF

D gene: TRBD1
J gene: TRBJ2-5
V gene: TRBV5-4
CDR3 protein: CASSRGDRGDQETQYF

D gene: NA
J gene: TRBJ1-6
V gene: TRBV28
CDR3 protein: CASSQRQNSPLHF

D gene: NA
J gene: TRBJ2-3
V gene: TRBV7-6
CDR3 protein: CASRRLEGTGTDTQYF

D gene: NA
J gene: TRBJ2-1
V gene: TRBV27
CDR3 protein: CASYGWGDSYNEQFF

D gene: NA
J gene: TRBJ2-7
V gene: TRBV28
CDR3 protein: CASSLSPHLGENTYEQYF

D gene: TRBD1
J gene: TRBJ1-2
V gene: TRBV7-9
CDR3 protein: CASSSGTGYEGGYTF

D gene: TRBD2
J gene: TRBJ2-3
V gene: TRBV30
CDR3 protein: CALIGLAGTDTQYF

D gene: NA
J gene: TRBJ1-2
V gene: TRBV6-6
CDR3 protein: CASSRGDGYTF

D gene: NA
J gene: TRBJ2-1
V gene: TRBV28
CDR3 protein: CASSLDRLRYNEQFF

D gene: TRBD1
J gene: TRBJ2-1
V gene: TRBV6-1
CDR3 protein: CASSDRQGVLYNEQFF

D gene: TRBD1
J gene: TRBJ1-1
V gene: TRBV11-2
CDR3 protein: CATKDRQGVGTEAFF

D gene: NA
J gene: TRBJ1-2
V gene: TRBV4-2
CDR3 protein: CASSQTDSYGYTF

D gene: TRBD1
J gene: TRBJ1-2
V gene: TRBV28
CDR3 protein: CASTWTGDYGYTF

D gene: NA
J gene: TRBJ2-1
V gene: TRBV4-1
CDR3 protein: CASSQGTKPQQFF

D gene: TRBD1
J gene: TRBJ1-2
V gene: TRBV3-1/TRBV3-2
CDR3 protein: CASSQEGWITGDMDYGYTF

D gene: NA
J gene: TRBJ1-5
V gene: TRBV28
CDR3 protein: CASSFVGAQPQHF

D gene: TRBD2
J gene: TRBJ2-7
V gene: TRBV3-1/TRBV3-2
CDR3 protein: CASSQDAGGINYEQYF

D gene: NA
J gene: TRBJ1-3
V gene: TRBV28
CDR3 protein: CASSLHRAGNTIYF

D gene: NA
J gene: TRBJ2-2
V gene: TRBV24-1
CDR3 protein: CATSDEDSNTGELFF

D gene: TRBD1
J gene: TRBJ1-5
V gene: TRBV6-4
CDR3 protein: CASSLDRGGSNQPQHF

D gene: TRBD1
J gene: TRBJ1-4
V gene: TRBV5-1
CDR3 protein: CASSDRVGSEKLFF

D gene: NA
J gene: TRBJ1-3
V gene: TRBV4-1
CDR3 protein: CASSQDRGGAYSGNTIYF

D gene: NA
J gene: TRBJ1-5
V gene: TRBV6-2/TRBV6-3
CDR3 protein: CACSLRAHLYQPQHF

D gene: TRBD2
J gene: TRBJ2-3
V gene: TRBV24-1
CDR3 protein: CATSDLTLAGGRDTQYF

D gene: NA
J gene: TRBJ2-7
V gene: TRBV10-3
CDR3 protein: CAISDLQGRYEQYF

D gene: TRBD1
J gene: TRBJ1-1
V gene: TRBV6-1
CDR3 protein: CASSERTGGNWGAFF

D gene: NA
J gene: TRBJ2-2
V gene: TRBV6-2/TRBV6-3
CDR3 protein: CASSSGRRGSNTGELFF

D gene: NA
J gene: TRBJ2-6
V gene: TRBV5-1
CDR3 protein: CASLSSGANVLTF

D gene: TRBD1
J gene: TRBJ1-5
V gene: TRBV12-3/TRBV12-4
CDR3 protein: CASRGTGDQPQHF

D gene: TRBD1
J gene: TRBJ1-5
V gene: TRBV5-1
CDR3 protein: CASSRDRYSNQPQHF

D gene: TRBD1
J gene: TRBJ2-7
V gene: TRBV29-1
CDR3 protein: CSVMTGGSSYEQYF

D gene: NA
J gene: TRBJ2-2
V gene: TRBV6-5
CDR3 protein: CASRGHTANTGELFF

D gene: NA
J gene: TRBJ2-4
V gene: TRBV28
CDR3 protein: CASSLGTIDIQYF

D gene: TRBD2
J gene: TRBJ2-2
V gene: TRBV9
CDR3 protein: CASGPLLAGDTGELFF

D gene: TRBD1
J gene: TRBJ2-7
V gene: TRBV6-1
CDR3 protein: CASSDGQGAGEQYF

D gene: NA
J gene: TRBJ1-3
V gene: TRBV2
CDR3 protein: CASSDWASSGNTIYF

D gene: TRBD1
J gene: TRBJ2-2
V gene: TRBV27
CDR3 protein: CASTGGGSPGELFF